These T cell receptor beta chains were read from a single sample in a study of T cells in Graves' hyperthyroidism and ophthalmopathy. TCRdb itself ran the multiplex PCR reads through MiXCR, one entry per CDR3 protein. The sample carries hundreds of thousands of distinct CDR3 sequences, approximately 15% recorded once. Sequencing used blood. The receptors originated from a woman between 18 and 30 years old with Graves' hyperthyroidism that later progressed to Graves' ophthalmopathy. Both conserved end residues are part of each CDR3. D genes are given only for firm matches. Part of the rows lack a size; the others show once, few, many or a class for expanded clones.

v_call	clone_size	j_call	d_call	cdr3_nt	cdr3_aa
TRBV7-2	.	TRBJ2-1	.	TGTGCCAGCAGCTTAGTCGGCGGGAAGGGGGATGAGCAGTTCTTC	CASSLVGGKGDEQFF
TRBV6-5	many	TRBJ1-5	.	TGTGCCAGCAGTTACTCCCGGTATAGCAATCAGCCCCAGCATTTT	CASSYSRYSNQPQHF
TRBV12-3/TRBV12-4	.	TRBJ2-7	.	TGTGCCAGCAGCGAGGACGGGAGCTCCTACGAGCAGTACTTC	CASSEDGSSYEQYF
TRBV3-1	many	TRBJ1-4	.	TGTGCCAGCAGCGCTCCGGGGGCGCGTCCCGAAAAACTGTTTTTT	CASSAPGARPEKLFF
TRBV29-1	few	TRBJ2-7	.	TGCAGCGTTGTGGAGTTCGCCGGCGAGCAGTACTTC	CSVVEFAGEQYF
TRBV20-1	many	TRBJ1-2	.	TGCAGTGCCAGGACTGAGGGGCGCTATGGCTACACCTTC	CSARTEGRYGYTF
TRBV2	many	TRBJ2-4	TRBD1	TGTGCCAGCAGTGTTCAGGGGGACATTCAGTACTTC	CASSVQGDIQYF
TRBV9	.	TRBJ2-1	.	TGTGCCAGCAGCCATGACTCCGGCTCCTACAATGAGCAGTTCTTC	CASSHDSGSYNEQFF
TRBV7-8	.	TRBJ2-7	TRBD1	TGTGCCAGCAGCCAAAGGACAGGGGGTATTTACGAGCAGTACTTC	CASSQRTGGIYEQYF
TRBV24-1	.	TRBJ2-1	TRBD1	TGTGCCACCCAACGTACAGGGGGCCTACTCAATGAGCAGTTCTTC	CATQRTGGLLNEQFF
TRBV10-3	many	TRBJ1-1	TRBD1	TGTGCCATCAGTGAAACCGGGACAGGGAACACTGAAGCTTTCTTT	CAISETGTGNTEAFF
TRBV20-1	few	TRBJ2-2	.	TGCAGTGCTAGAGATCCCTTTTATCTCGTGGCCGGGGAGCTGTTTTTT	CSARDPFYLVAGELFF
TRBV10-3	many	TRBJ2-7	TRBD1	TGTGCCATCAGTGAAGCAGACAGGGGGTACGAGCAGTACTTC	CAISEADRGYEQYF
TRBV28	few	TRBJ2-2	TRBD2	TGTGCCAGCAATTCCGGGACTAGCGGGAGAGGGGGGACCGGGGAGCTGTTTTTT	CASNSGTSGRGGTGELFF
TRBV2	few	TRBJ2-7	.	TGTGCCAGCAGTCGGGACCTAGAGAGCGAGCAGTACTTC	CASSRDLESEQYF
TRBV7-6	many	TRBJ2-7	TRBD1	TGTGCCAGCAGCGCCGGACAGGGGACTTTCTACGAGCAGTACTTC	CASSAGQGTFYEQYF
TRBV27	.	TRBJ2-7	TRBD2	TGTGCCAGCAGTTATGCGGCGGGAGGGGCCTACGAGCAGTACTTC	CASSYAAGGAYEQYF
TRBV6-4	.	TRBJ1-2	.	TGTGCCAGCAGTTACTCGCAAGGCCGGGTCGACTATGGCTACACCTTC	CASSYSQGRVDYGYTF